A single sample gave rise to the 16 T cell receptor beta chains below, sequenced in a study of blood T cell repertoires in COVID-19. Only in-frame clones appear in the TCRdb table, and some are missing; sequencing was by immunoSEQ multiplex PCR. The sample records about 160,000 clones, more than 65% being singletons. Sequences were obtained from PBMCs or T cells enriched from blood (not recorded which). These receptor sequences come from a man aged 55-75 years who had recovered from COVID-19.

This chain connects TRBV7-2 to TRBJ2-5; 10 positions match TRBD2. The CDR3 spans 16 residues. V gave up 3 bases and J gave up 1 base; unmatched junction bases: 5. Germline assignment: CDR1 SGHTA and CDR2 FQGNSA. CDR3 DNA sequence: TGTGCCAGCAGCTTGGTAGCGGGGGGTCCCCAAGAGACCCAGTACTTC. Amino acids: CASSLVAGGPQETQYF.

On this clone itself: Other DNA sequences in this specimen translate into the identical CDR3. This sequence joins TRBV5-1 and TRBJ2-3, with 8 positions matching TRBD2. The CDR3 consists of 15 residues. Germline CDR1 and CDR2: SGHRS and YFSETQ. With 4 bases clipped from V and 0 bases from J, the junction kept 4 bases outside the gene matches. CDR3 bases: TGCGCCAGCAGCCTTACTAGCGGAAGCACAGATACGCAGTATTTT. Amino acids: CASSLTSGSTDTQYF.

The chain carries TRBV20-1 and TRBJ1-6; TRBD1 agrees at 8 bases. There are 16 residues in the CDR3. CDR1 DFQATT and CDR2 SNEGSKA come from the germline V gene (reference sequence). Trimming cost V 3 bases and J 7 bases; bases outside gene matches: 11. This CDR3 is CSASNQGALRNSPLHF. CDR3 coding DNA: TGCAGTGCTAGTAACCAGGGGGCTCTACGGAATTCACCCCTCCACTTT.

The V call is TRBV7-9, the J call TRBJ2-2, with 9 bases identical to TRBD2. The CDR3 totals 15 residues. Germline V gene data show CDR1 as SEHNR and CDR2 as FQNEAQ (reference sequence). Germline trimming cut 10 bases from V and 7 bases from J; bases unmatched to any gene: 13. The CDR3, as DNA: TGTGCCATCCTCCGGCGGGGGGGCCGGAGCGGGGAGCTGTTTTTT. Protein sequence: CAILRRGGRSGELFF.

The chain joins TRBV27 to TRBJ1-1; perhaps TRBD1 as D (6 bases). V was clipped by 8 bases and J by 1 base, with 11 bases between them. CDR1 MNHEY and CDR2 SMNVEV come from the germline V gene (reference sequence). The CDR3 is 13 amino acids. This CDR3 is CASRTTGNTEAFF. The CDR3 DNA sequence: TGTGCCAGCCGAACGACAGGGAACACTGAAGCTTTCTTT.

This clone has more than one count but fewer than ten. The chain links TRBV7-2 to TRBJ2-7; D remains ambiguous. Germline values: CDR1 SGHTA, CDR2 FQGNSA. V was clipped by 0 bases and J by 0 bases, with 9 bases between them. The CDR3 consists of 15 residues. CDR3 amino acids: CASSLAARSSYEQYF. The CDR3 region has the DNA TGTGCCAGCAGCTTAGCCGCTAGGAGCTCCTACGAGCAGTACTTC.

CDR3: CASTNAGKNTF. CDR3 DNA sequence: TGTGCCAGCACCAATGCAGGGAAGAACACCTTC. The chain combines TRBV28 with TRBJ1-2, with D maybe TRBD1 (5 bases). V lost 7 bases and J 12 bases, leaving 15 bases between the germline ends. Germline assignment: CDR1 MDHEN and CDR2 SYDVKM. The CDR3 runs to 11 residues.

V and J are TRBV7-9 and TRBJ2-1, with a weak D call TRBD2 (6 bases). This CDR3 contains 15 residues. Trimming cost V 2 bases and J 10 bases, with 18 bases left between them. Germline V gene lookup returns CDR1 SEHNR and CDR2 FQNEAQ (reference sequence). DNA of the CDR3: TGTGCCAGCAGCTTAAGCCTAGCAAGTGGGAGGGAGCAGTTCTTC. It translates to CASSLSLASGREQFF.

This sequence joins TRBV19 and TRBJ2-1; D possibly corresponds to TRBD1 (6 bases). V shed 4 bases and J shed 0 bases, with 16 bases lying between them. The CDR3 covers 17 residues. CDR1 LNHDA and CDR2 SQIVND come from the germline V gene (reference sequence). The CDR3 bases are TGTGCCAGTAGTAAGAAGGTGGGCAGGGGCTCCTACAATGAGCAGTTCTTC. Translation: CASSKKVGRGSYNEQFF.

This sequence joins TRBV5-1 and TRBJ2-7, with TRBD1 as a possible D gene (6 bases). Germline V gives CDR1 SGHRS, CDR2 YFSETQ. The CDR3 runs 15 residues. V was pared by 4 bases and J by 2 bases, with 16 bases between. The CDR3 DNA reads as TGCGCCAGCAGCACCGCACAGGGTCTCGCCTACGAGCAGTACTTC. This gives the protein CASSTAQGLAYEQYF.

V usage is TRBV10-2 and J usage is TRBJ2-3, with D unclear. Germline CDR1 is WSHSY and CDR2 is SAAADI. This CDR3 contains 17 residues. V gave up 3 bases and J gave up 6 bases, with 22 bases separating them. The CDR3 sequence is CASSEALGADKWDTQYF. DNA for the CDR3: TGCGCCAGCAGTGAAGCTCTGGGCGCCGATAAGTGGGATACGCAGTATTTT.

The V call is TRBV29-1, the J call TRBJ1-2; TRBD1 agrees at 8 bases. Germline CDR1 and CDR2: SQVTM and ANQGSEA. There are 13 residues in the CDR3. J gave up 2 bases and V 6 bases, and 5 bases lay outside the gene matches. The CDR3 reads CSVGDRRNYGYTF. The CDR3 nucleotides read TGCAGCGTAGGGGACAGGAGAAACTATGGCTACACCTTC.

The chain recombines TRBV2 with TRBJ1-5, with 7 bases lining up with TRBD1. V shed 1 base and J 6 bases; nucleotides not matched to a gene: 3. This CDR3 contains 14 residues. Germline CDR1 and CDR2: SNHLY and FYNNEI. The CDR3 coding sequence is TGTGCCAGCAGTGAAGACAGGGGTGTTCAGCCCCAGCATTTT. Translation: CASSEDRGVQPQHF.

This chain links TRBV19 with TRBJ2-5; TRBD1 matches at 9 bases. V gave up 1 base and J gave up 4 bases; unmatched junction bases: 7. This CDR3 is 16 amino acids long. CDR1 is LNHDA and CDR2 is SQIVND in the germline V gene (reference sequence). CDR3 loop: CASSIVTGGTGETQYF. The CDR3 coding sequence is TGTGCCAGTAGTATAGTGACAGGGGGAACGGGAGAGACCCAGTACTTC. Filled out from reference TRBV19 and TRBJ2-5, the complete variable domain reads DGGITQSPKYLFRKEGQNVTLSCEQNLNHDAMYWYRQDPGQGLRLIYYSQIVNDFQKGDIAEGYSVSREKKESFPLTVTSAQKNPTAFYLCASSIVTGGTGETQYFGPGTRLLVL.

This chain joins TRBV7-6 and TRBJ1-2, with no clear D. The V end lost 5 bases, the J end lost 2 bases, and 15 bases lay between the germline ends. The CDR3 contains 15 residues. Germline assignment: CDR1 SGHVS and CDR2 FNYEAQ. The CDR3 loop reads CASSRTSAGNYGYTF. CDR3 coding DNA: TGTGCCAGCAGCCGAACATCAGCGGGCAACTATGGCTACACCTTC.

The V call is TRBV27, the J call TRBJ1-4; TRBD1 agrees at 8 bases. CDR1 is MNHEY, CDR2 SMNVEV, per germline (reference sequence). CDR3 length: 12 amino acids. With 10 bases clipped from V and 8 bases from J, the junction kept 6 bases outside the gene matches. For the CDR3, the DNA is TGTGCCACAGGGGGCACCCGCGAAAAACTGTTTTTT. The encoded protein is CATGGTREKLFF.